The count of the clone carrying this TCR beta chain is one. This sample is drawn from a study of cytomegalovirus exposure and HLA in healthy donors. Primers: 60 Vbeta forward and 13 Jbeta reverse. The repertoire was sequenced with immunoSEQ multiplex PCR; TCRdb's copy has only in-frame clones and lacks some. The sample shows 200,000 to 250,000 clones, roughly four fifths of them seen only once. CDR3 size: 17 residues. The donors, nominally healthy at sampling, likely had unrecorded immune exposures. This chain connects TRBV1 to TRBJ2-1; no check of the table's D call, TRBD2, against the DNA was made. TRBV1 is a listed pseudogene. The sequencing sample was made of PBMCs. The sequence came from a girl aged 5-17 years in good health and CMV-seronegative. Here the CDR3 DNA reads TGCACCAGCAGCCCAATGGGGGGGCAGGGATGGTGCAATGAGCAGTTCTTC. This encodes CTSSPMGGQGWCNEQFF.